One and the same sample provided the 10 T cell receptor beta chains below, sequenced in a study of cytomegalovirus exposure and HLA in healthy donors. The PCR employed 60 Vbeta primers together with 13 Jbeta primers. Repertoires were generated with immunoSEQ multiplex PCR, while TCRdb's copy carries only in-frame clones and drops some. The table records over 150,000 clones, around 75% of them present only once. Sequencing used PBMCs. These receptors all stem from a male donor in good health and CMV-seronegative.

V is TRBV6-5 and J is TRBJ1-2, with 8 positions matching TRBD1. The CDR3 spans 16 residues. V shed 0 bases, J shed 7 bases, and the junction held 10 bases outside the gene matches. Germline CDR1 MNHEY, CDR2 SVGAGI. This chain's CDR3 is CASSYSTNRGGAGYTF. In nucleotides, the CDR3 is TGTGCCAGCAGTTACTCGACAAACAGGGGGGGGGCTGGCTACACCTTC.

This clone was detected once. The CDR3 coding sequence is TGCGCCAGCAGCCAGAGGGGTCTAGCGGAGGCGAACACCGGGGAGCTGTTTTTT. Translation: CASSQRGLAEANTGELFF. The chain has TRBV4-1 and TRBJ2-2, with 7 bases that match TRBD2. This CDR3 has 18 residues. Germline CDR1 MGHRA, CDR2 YSYEKL. The junction had 10 bases not matched to a gene; V was cut back by 3 bases and J by 0 bases.

This chain links TRBV5-1 with TRBJ2-7; D perhaps matches TRBD2 (5 bases). V was cut by 1 base and J by 5 bases, with 16 bases left in between. The CDR3 has 15 residues. CDR1 is SGHRS and CDR2 is YFSETQ in the germline V gene. The chain's CDR3 is CASSLRPGFEHEQYF. The CDR3 bases are TGCGCCAGCAGCTTGCGTCCGGGGTTCGAGCACGAGCAGTACTTC. Full variable domain (outside the CDR3, taken from reference TRBV5-1 and TRBJ2-7): KAGVTQTPRYLIKTRGQQVTLSCSPISGHRSVSWYQQTPGQGLQFLFEYFSETQRNKGNFPGRFSGRQFSNSRSEMNVSTLELGDSALYLCASSLRPGFEHEQYFGPGTRLTVT.

The chain employs TRBV5-4 and TRBJ2-3; D is ambiguous. This CDR3 has 13 amino acids. The V end lost 4 bases, the J end lost 3 bases, and 9 bases lay between the germline ends. Germline V gives CDR1 SGHNT, CDR2 YYREEE (reference sequence). The CDR3 nucleotides are TGTGCCAGCAGCCCGTTCGGGACAGATACGCAGTATTTT. It translates to CASSPFGTDTQYF.

The chain links TRBV30 to TRBJ1-5; D gene uncertain. This CDR3 is built from 14 residues. Germline values: CDR1 GTSNPN, CDR2 SVGIG (reference sequence). Trimming shortened V by 3 bases and J by 2 bases, and 11 bases separated the two germline ends. This chain's CDR3 is CAWSLAVGNQPQHF. As DNA, the CDR3 is TGTGCCTGGAGCTTGGCGGTCGGCAATCAGCCCCAGCATTTT.

The genes are TRBV12-5 and TRBJ1-4; a weak D match, TRBD1 (5 bases). Germline CDR1 and CDR2: LGHNT and FRNRAP. V was pared by 1 base and J by 6 bases, with 9 bases between. The CDR3 covers 14 residues. The CDR3 DNA is TGTGCTAGTGGTTTGGGCAGGGCAGATGAAAAACTGTTTTTT. It yields the protein CASGLGRADEKLFF.

As concerns this clone: A read error may produce the germline difference seen at one junction end. This sequence joins TRBV29-1 and TRBJ1-6; a weak D match, TRBD1 (5 bases). Germline CDR1 is SQVTM and CDR2 is ANQGSEA. The CDR3 is made up of 13 amino acids. In nucleotides, the CDR3 is TGCAACGTTGAAGATTCGGGGGGATCACCCCTCCACTTT. Its protein product is CNVEDSGGSPLHF.

This clone was recorded only once. The chain links TRBV7-8 to TRBJ2-7; 7 bases map to TRBD2. Per germline, CDR1 SGHVS and CDR2 FQNEAQ. This CDR3 is 15 amino acids long. Trimming cost V 5 bases and J 3 bases; bases outside gene matches: 10. The CDR3 here is CASSPQGRASYEQYF. CDR3 in DNA: TGTGCCAGCAGCCCCCAAGGGAGGGCCAGCTACGAGCAGTACTTC.

CDR3 sequence (DNA): TGTGCCAGCAGCCGTGGGGGGGAAAACACCGGGGAGCTGTTTTTT. Residues: CASSRGGENTGELFF. The rearrangement uses TRBV14 and TRBJ2-2, with 7 bases aligning to TRBD2. After removal of 4 bases from V and 2 bases from J, the junction contained 4 bases not matched to a gene. CDR1 and CDR2 (germline): SGHDN, FVKESK. CDR3 length equals 15 residues.

This chain links TRBV4-1 with TRBJ2-7; unclear D gene. The CDR3 runs to 16 residues. Germline V gene lookup returns CDR1 MGHRA and CDR2 YSYEKL. The germline V and J ends were trimmed by 0 bases and 5 bases, with 17 bases remaining between them. The CDR3 sequence: CASSQDPENLGNEQYF. CDR3 nucleotide sequence: TGCGCCAGCAGCCAAGATCCCGAAAATCTAGGCAACGAGCAGTACTTC.